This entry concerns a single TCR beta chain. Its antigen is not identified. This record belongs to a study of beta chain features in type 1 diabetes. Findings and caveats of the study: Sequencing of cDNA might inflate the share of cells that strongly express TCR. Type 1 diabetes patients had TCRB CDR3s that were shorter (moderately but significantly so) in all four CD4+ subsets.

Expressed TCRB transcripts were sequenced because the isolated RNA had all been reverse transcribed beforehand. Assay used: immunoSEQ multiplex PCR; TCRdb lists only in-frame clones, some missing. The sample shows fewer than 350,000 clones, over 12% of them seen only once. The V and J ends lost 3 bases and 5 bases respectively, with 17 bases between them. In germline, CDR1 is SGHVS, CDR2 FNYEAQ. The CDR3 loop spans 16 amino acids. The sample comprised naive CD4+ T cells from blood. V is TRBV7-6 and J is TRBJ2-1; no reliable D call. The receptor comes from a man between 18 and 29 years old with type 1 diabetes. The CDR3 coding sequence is TGTGCCAGCAGCTTTTCCTGGTCGAGCGCAAACAATGAGCAGTTCTTC. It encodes CASSFSWSSANNEQFF.